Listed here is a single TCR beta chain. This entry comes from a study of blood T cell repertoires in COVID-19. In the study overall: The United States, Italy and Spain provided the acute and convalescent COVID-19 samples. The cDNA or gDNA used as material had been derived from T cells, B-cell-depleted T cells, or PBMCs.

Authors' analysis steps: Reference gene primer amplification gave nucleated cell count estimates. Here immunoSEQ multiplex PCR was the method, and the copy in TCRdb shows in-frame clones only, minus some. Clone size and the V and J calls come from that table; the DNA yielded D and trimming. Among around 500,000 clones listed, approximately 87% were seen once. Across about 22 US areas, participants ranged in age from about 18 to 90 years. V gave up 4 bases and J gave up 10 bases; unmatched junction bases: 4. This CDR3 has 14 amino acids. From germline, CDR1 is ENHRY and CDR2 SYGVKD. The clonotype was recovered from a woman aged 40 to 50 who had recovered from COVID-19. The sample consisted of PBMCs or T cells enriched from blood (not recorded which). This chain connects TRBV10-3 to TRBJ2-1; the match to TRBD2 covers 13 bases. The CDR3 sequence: CAISGLAGGGEQFF. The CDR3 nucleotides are TGTGCCATCAGTGGACTAGCGGGAGGCGGGGAGCAGTTCTTC.